This section outlines one T cell receptor (beta chain) sequence together with its context. This clone was counted once. Its cognate antigen has yet to be identified. Within one base of it there is no much larger clone, and no base qualities were kept. Taken from cysteine to phenylalanine, the CDR3 has 14 residues. Only the CDR3 DNA is retained, 42 bases long and in frame from the first base. Trimming takes 8 bases off V and 2 bases off J; junction bases not matched to a gene: 5. CDR1 and CDR2, per the germline V gene, are SGHDN and FVKESK. The record originates from a study of cytomegalovirus exposure and HLA in healthy donors (dated by TCRdb to 2017 to 2019). Study-wide context: An earlier analysis of several hundred of the donors reported about 250 Gb of sequence data and some 100 million unique TCR beta sequences from about 200 million T cells. HLA typing covered class I and class II loci at four-digit resolution. To predict cytomegalovirus infection status, the study brought together high-throughput TCR immunosequencing, statistical association of individual TCRs with disease status, and machine learning. All discovery cohort repertoires had been generated on a single sequencing platform. Typing coverage differed by locus: A, B, C, DRB1 and DQB1 were typed in roughly 620-630 donors, DQA1 in 500 to 550, DPA1 in around 610, and DPB1 in 472. A later analysis re-analyzed previously published TCR beta repertoires from 650 to 800 donors and added high-resolution HLA genotyping to study TCR occurrence patterns. Across 398 genotyped donors of the cohort, an average of roughly 250,000 unique TCR beta nucleotide sequences per donor were sequenced, and about a sixth of those sequences were non-productive. To decide whether each TCR beta V gene segment behaved as functional or pseudogenic, an earlier analysis of over 500 of the donors relied on high-throughput TCR beta sequencing. An early release covering about 600 HLA-typed donors comprised 250 to 350 gigabases of sequencing data and approximately 85 million unique TCR sequences. Rather than drawing on any new phenotypic data, the later analysis identified candidate immune exposures from TCR beta sequences and the way those sequences occurred across donors. The study aimed to test whether signatures of past pathogen exposure could be identified by cataloging public T cell receptors. The study profiled the T cell repertoires of some 610 subjects by immunosequencing and related them to cytomegalovirus serostatus. Along with the roughly 710-subject first cohort, a separate validation cohort of roughly 110 different subjects was used. In a later genetic analysis, genome-wide SNP genotypes for about three fifths of the roughly 670 donors were used, and that subset was treated as a discovery cohort. Because of strong linkage in the cohort, roughly 5 DR-DQ haplotypes were treated as single units for association and clustering. Among the roughly 400 genotyped donors, around 81% belonged to the genetic ancestry cluster associated with self-reported Caucasian donors. Donor age, sex, ethnicity and CMV serostatus were compiled alongside the repertoire data.

Overall study results and their limits: In a later genetic analysis, fewer N-insertions in productive TCRs were reported among donors in an Asian-associated ancestry cluster than the roughly 640-donor mean. A further reported finding was that TCR beta sequences accurately predicted the HLA-A and HLA-B alleles for most subjects in the first cohort. Strong co-occurrence of HLA alleles, especially DR and DQ, made assigning TCR associations to individual alleles difficult. According to a later analysis, most CMV-associated TCR beta chains appeared to be HLA-restricted, and the HLA associations seemed to be driven largely by CMV exposure. Correlated functional status among segregating V segments might reflect linkage disequilibrium, but an unknown experimental factor could not be ruled out. The sequencing pipeline was judged likely to have produced a cluster of highly shared sequence variants as a technical artifact. Because HLA typing was unavailable for some donors at each locus, only the typed subset was used in association tests. Roughly uniform sequencing depth across donors was assumed in presence/absence analyses, although this assumption may not hold. A later genetic analysis associated a missense DCLRE1C variant with V-gene and J-gene trimming of TCR beta chains, and an independent cohort replicated the association. A few of the identified cytomegalovirus-associated TCR beta chains were confirmed in vitro to be specific for cytomegalovirus antigens. A later analysis found that HLA-associated TCR beta chains were more clonally expanded and had lower generation probabilities than equally common non-associated chains. Broadly in line with IMGT annotations, most TCR beta V segments showed up in productive rearrangements about 87% or about 30% of the time in an earlier analysis of some 590 of the donors. The authors suggested that the approach could potentially be generalized to other disease states and immunological phenotypes. A later analysis found that TCR association rates varied across HLA loci, with DRB1 alleles showing the most associated TCRs and HLA-C alleles the fewest. Most TCR sequences were observed very rarely across donors, whereas some public TCRs were present in many individuals. In both the original and validation cohorts, the classifier was reported to diagnose cytomegalovirus status with high specificity and sensitivity. Specific HLA alleles were associated with 16,951 TCR beta sequences at a false discovery rate of 0.05 in a later analysis. Immune exposure information for the cohort was limited to CMV serostatus. Because counts were too low, approximately 18 rarely observed V segments, including chromosome 9 orphons, were excluded from the earlier analysis of a few hundred of the donors. The study listed 150 to 200 TCR beta chains as associated with cytomegalovirus. Some IMGT-functional V segments, including TRBV6-2 and TRBV6-3, could not be distinguished by the 87-base-pair reads and were therefore excluded. According to a later analysis, parvovirus B19, influenza, CMV and Epstein-Barr virus appeared linked to several top co-occurrence clusters. The cohort was sequenced for TCR beta chains only, and without alpha or paired-chain data the features that could be detected were limited.

The cohort was made up of 500 to 850 healthy bone marrow donors. Cohort members were all nominally healthy when sampled, although unrecorded immune exposures were likely present. The donor tested CMV seronegative and was one of the 352 seronegative cohort members. A peripheral blood sample was collected from each donor, and TCR beta sequencing was performed on peripheral blood mononuclear cells. Genomic DNA was extracted from the blood cell samples with the Qiagen DNeasy Blood Extraction Kit. Library creation used the immunoSEQ multiplex PCR assay. The multiplex PCR relied on a mix of 60 forward primers for TCR Vbeta segments and 13 reverse primers for TCR Jbeta segments. The CDR3 region of rearranged TCR beta genes was amplified from genomic DNA with a multiplex PCR assay. On the Illumina HiSeq System, the amplified TCR beta libraries were sequenced as 87-base-pair reads. In the original analysis: A later analysis tallied roughly 76 million unique TCR beta chains across the 660 or so repertoires, and approximately 12 million of those chains were shared by two or more donors. A nearest-neighbor algorithm error-corrected the raw reads and collapsed the reads into unique sequences, merging closely related sequences to remove PCR and sequencing errors. To assign V, D and J gene segments, CDR3 sequences were aligned to IMGT reference sequences. For a sequence to be retained, at least a six-nucleotide match to both a V gene segment and a J gene segment was required. Rearrangements were classified as productive when the CDR3 lacked stop codons and remained in frame with V and J, and all other rearrangements were classified as non-productive. CDR3 was defined according to IMGT convention as the region running from the second conserved V-encoded cysteine to the conserved J-encoded phenylalanine. The earlier analysis of 550 to 650 of the donors excluded any sequence lacking an unambiguous match to a single V gene segment. In an earlier analysis of roughly 500 of the donors, V segments were called functional above 56.7% productive rearrangements and were called segregating when the between-donor standard deviation exceeded 5%. A statistical classification framework was built to diagnose cytomegalovirus status from the catalog of TCR beta chain sequences. V and J gene assignment, in a later analysis, came from comparing TCR nucleotide sequences with IMGT/GENE-DB human TR gene sequences. The TCRdist pipeline was used in a later analysis to assign CDR3 sequences and most-parsimonious VDJ recombination scenarios. In a later analysis, each TCR beta chain was defined by its CDR3 amino acid sequence together with its V-gene family, and reads lacking a unique V-gene family were excluded. To address suspected cross-contamination and a sequencing artifact, a later analysis removed 550 to 750 highly shared, low-generation-probability nucleotide sequences. A later analysis calculated a clonal expansion index for each public chain from normalized within-repertoire ranks of inferred template counts. Generation probabilities in a later analysis came from a VDJ recombination model fitted to out-of-frame rearrangements, and those results were checked against IGoR. In a later analysis, hypergeometric tests were used to score TCR-TCR, TCR-HLA and TCR-CMV co-occurrence, with a repertoire-size bias correction applied to TCR pairs. False discovery rates were estimated in a later analysis by permuting HLA or CMV assignments 20 times. In a later analysis, co-occurring TCRs were grouped using DBSCAN, and TCRdist sequence similarity was added for clustering within HLA-allele-positive subsets. For co-occurrence clustering, repertoires with fewer than 30,000 or more than 120,000 public chains were excluded, along with roughly 5 repertoires with anomalous nucleotide sharing. TCRdb stores this immuneACCESS table with in-frame sequences only. Part of the clones is absent; in the studies checked, under half of the shortfall reflects unresolved V genes, and no reason is known for the rest. The V and J calls and the clone size are those of that table, but D and trimming were determined from the DNA. The sample table lists roughly 190,000 clones, 70% to 90% of them with a count of one. The top ten clonotypes cover approximately 1.5% of the sample.

The sequence derives from a young woman in good health and CMV-seronegative. The chain uses TRBV14 and TRBJ2-1; 8 bases in the middle match TRBD2. The sequenced sample consisted of PBMCs. CDR3 sequence: CASREGPPYNEQFF. The nucleotides are TGTGCCAGCCGGGAGGGGCCCCCCTACAATGAGCAGTTCTTC.